Each of the 29 T cell receptor beta chains below was sequenced from the same sample in a study of T cell repertoires in cytomegalovirus infection. Their antigen targets remain unknown. One entry per CDR3 protein results from TCRdb running MiXCR on the reads. Among 700,000 to 900,000 distinct CDR3 sequences, under 35% were seen once, and the ten largest hold roughly 13%. The material sequenced was cultured CD8+ T cells from PBMCs, taken from culture after CMV antigen stimulation. These receptors all come from a human donor in good health (CMV status not recorded). Some clones in this sample may be carry-over from other donors' samples.

This chain joins TRBV7-6 and TRBJ2-3, with unresolved D. The length of the CDR3 is 15 residues. Per the germline V gene, CDR1 is SGHVS and CDR2 is FNYEAQ. The V gene lost 7 bases and the J gene lost 0 bases, with 14 bases spanning the gap. CDR3 sequence (DNA): TGTGCCAGCACCCTGACCGAGACTAGCACAGATACGCAGTATTTT. Translating gives CASTLTETSTDTQYF.

This clonotype was observed a handful of times. This rearrangement joins TRBV7-6 to TRBJ1-1; D ambiguous. The germline V and J ends were trimmed by 1 base and 0 bases, with 12 bases remaining between them. The CDR3 is 16 amino acids. Germline V gene sequence: CDR1 SGHVS, CDR2 FNYEAQ. CDR3 region: CASSLDRGWMNTEAFF. As DNA, the CDR3 is TGTGCCAGCAGCTTAGACCGGGGATGGATGAACACTGAAGCTTTCTTT.

The chain combines TRBV5-1 with TRBJ2-1; 10 bases map to TRBD2. The CDR3 totals 16 residues. Germline V CDR1 and CDR2: SGHRS, YFSETQ. V dropped 3 bases and J dropped 5; count of bases not matched to a gene: 8. Here the CDR3 reads CASSSPSGGANNEQFF. In DNA, the CDR3 is TGCGCCAGCAGCTCCCCAAGCGGGGGGGCCAACAATGAGCAGTTCTTC. Together with reference TRBV5-1 and TRBJ2-1, the CDR3 gives the full variable domain: KAGVTQTPRYLIKTRGQQVTLSCSPISGHRSVSWYQQTPGQGLQFLFEYFSETQRNKGNFPGRFSGRQFSNSRSEMNVSTLELGDSALYLCASSSPSGGANNEQFFGPGTRLTVL.

This clonotype occurred once. At one end the junction does not follow the germline gene, possibly because of a read error. This chain uses TRBV6-6 with TRBJ2-3; D might be TRBD2 (7 bases). This CDR3 spans 19 amino acids. Germline V gene data show CDR1 as MNHNY and CDR2 as SVGAGI (reference sequence). The CDR3 region is CVSARQGLADYSSTDTQYF. The CDR3, as DNA: TGTGTCAGCGCAAGGCAGGGGCTAGCGGACTACTCTAGCACAGATACGCAGTATTTT.

As DNA, the CDR3 is TGTGCCAGCAGTCCGACAGGGGGGCACTATGGCTACACCTTC. This encodes CASSPTGGHYGYTF. This chain links TRBV6-1 with TRBJ1-2; 9 nucleotides match TRBD1. V was clipped by 5 bases and J by 3 bases; unmatched bases: 4. The length of the CDR3 is 14 residues. The germline V gene has CDR1 MNHNS and CDR2 SASEGT.

This clonotype was detected only a few times. The chain combines TRBV5-8 with TRBJ1-1, with D unresolved. V dropped 4 bases and J dropped 1 base, with 17 bases sitting between them. This CDR3 contains 16 residues. From germline, CDR1 is SGHTS and CDR2 YDEGEE. The CDR3 loop reads CASSPDEGPSNTEAFF. The CDR3 coding sequence is TGTGCCAGCAGCCCGGACGAGGGCCCTTCGAACACTGAAGCTTTCTTT.

The chain recombines TRBV19 with TRBJ2-1, with 8 bases identical to TRBD1. Trimming cost V 9 bases and J 8 bases; bases outside gene matches: 6. Looked up from germline, CDR1 is LNHDA and CDR2 is SQIVND (reference sequence). The CDR3 length is 12 residues. The CDR3 DNA is TGTGCCAGCCGGACAGGGCTGCATGAGCAGTTCTTC. Its protein product is CASRTGLHEQFF.

This clonotype was detected a few times. This may be a read error, as it is one base from a much larger clone. The gene calls are TRBV5-6 and TRBJ2-3, with D unresolved. The V end was cut by 3 bases, the J end by 0 bases, with 5 bases between. The CDR3 runs to 13 residues. The germline V gene has CDR1 SGHDT and CDR2 YYEEEE. The CDR3 nucleotides read TGTGCCAGCAGCTGGGCTAGCACAGATACGCAGTATTTT. Its translation is CASSWASTDTQYF.

This clonotype has a count of ten or more. A junction boundary mismatches the germline segment, possibly from a read error. The chain uses TRBV7-6 and TRBJ2-1; D uncertain. The CDR3 has 11 residues. Germline CDR1 reads SGHVS; CDR2 reads FNYEAQ. Written as DNA, the CDR3 is TGTGCCAGCAGCCTCGGTGAAGTGGCGGTCTTC. It is translated as CASSLGEVAVF.

This clonotype was recorded many times. The chain recombines TRBV7-4 with TRBJ1-3, with D maybe TRBD1 (5 bases). This CDR3 has 16 residues. CDR1 and CDR2 (germline): SGHVT, SQSDAQ. V lost 2 bases and J lost 0, with 11 bases in between. The CDR3 protein is CASSLPGLPSGNTIYF. DNA for the CDR3: TGTGCCAGCAGCTTACCAGGGCTGCCCTCTGGAAACACCATATATTTT. The full variable domain, in which reference TRBV7-4 and TRBJ1-3 provide the parts outside the CDR3, is GAGVSQSPRYKVAKRGRDVALRCDSISGHVTLYWYRQTLGQGSEVLTYSQSDAQRDKSGRPSGRFSAERPERSVSTLKIQRTEQGDSAVYLCASSLPGLPSGNTIYFGEGSWLTVV.

The rearrangement joins TRBV6-6 to TRBJ2-1, with TRBD2 matching over 9 bases. This CDR3 comprises 16 residues. Germline V gene sequence: CDR1 MNHNY, CDR2 SVGAGI (reference sequence). J lost 5 bases, V lost 2 bases, and 7 bases had no gene match. The chain's CDR3 is CASSYGASGEDNEQFF. CDR3 bases: TGTGCCAGCAGTTACGGGGCTAGCGGGGAGGACAATGAGCAGTTCTTC.

CDR3 in amino acids: CSVEYRGAYEKLFF. For the CDR3, the DNA is TGCAGCGTTGAATATAGGGGCGCCTACGAAAAACTGTTTTTT. This chain joins TRBV29-1 and TRBJ1-4, with D tentatively TRBD1 (5 bases). The germline gives CDR1 SQVTM, CDR2 ANQGSEA. Trimming took off 2 bases at V and 8 bases at J, with 15 bases between the two ends. This CDR3 comprises 14 residues.

The rearrangement joins TRBV11-3 to TRBJ2-1; perhaps TRBD2 as D (5 bases). This CDR3 is 13 amino acids long. Germline V gene data show CDR1 as SGHNT and CDR2 as YENEEA. The V gene lost 0 bases and the J gene lost 9 bases, with 9 bases spanning the gap. The CDR3 loop reads CASSLDLSGEQFF. In DNA form, the CDR3 reads TGTGCCAGCAGCTTAGATCTGAGCGGTGAGCAGTTCTTC.

A few counts support this clonotype. The chain carries TRBV5-6 and TRBJ2-3, with 8 bases matching TRBD1. Germline values: CDR1 SGHDT, CDR2 YYEEEE. V was pared by 4 bases and J by 4 bases, with 8 bases of the junction left unmatched. This CDR3 comprises 15 residues. The CDR3 reads CASSPDRVFSDTQYF. Here the CDR3 DNA reads TGTGCCAGCAGCCCGGACAGGGTTTTTTCAGATACGCAGTATTTT. Based on the CDR3 plus reference TRBV5-6 and TRBJ2-3, the full variable domain is DAGVTQSPTHLIKTRGQQVTLRCSPKSGHDTVSWYQQALGQGPQFIFQYYEEEERQRGNFPDRFSGHQFPNYSSELNVNALLLGDSALYLCASSPDRVFSDTQYFGPGTRLTVL.

This clonotype is a singleton in its sample. The rearrangement joins TRBV6-6 to TRBJ2-1, with D maybe TRBD1 (7 bases). This CDR3 has 14 residues. The germline V gene encodes CDR1 MNHNY and CDR2 SVGAGI (reference sequence). Trimming shortened V by 2 bases and J by 8 bases, and 13 bases separated the two germline ends. The CDR3 region is CASSYPDREDEQFF. The CDR3 bases are TGTGCCAGCAGTTACCCCGACAGGGAGGATGAGCAGTTCTTC.

This chain links TRBV29-1 with TRBJ2-2; a weak D match, TRBD2 (6 bases). Trimming took off 3 bases at V and 3 bases at J, with 20 bases between the two ends. The CDR3 runs to 17 residues. From germline, CDR1 is SQVTM and CDR2 ANQGSEA. CDR3 nucleotide sequence: TGCAGCGTTGACCAAATGGGGGGACCAGGTGACACCGGGGAGCTGTTTTTT. Residues: CSVDQMGGPGDTGELFF.

A few counts support this clonotype. The chain has TRBV7-6 and TRBJ1-1; tentatively, D is TRBD1 (5 bases). V was clipped by 0 bases and J by 4 bases, with 15 bases between them. Germline assignment: CDR1 SGHVS and CDR2 FNYEAQ. This CDR3 is 16 amino acids long. This chain's CDR3 is CASSLAAGGGGTEAFF. The CDR3 region has the DNA TGTGCCAGCAGCTTAGCCGCGGGGGGAGGTGGCACTGAAGCTTTCTTT.

The chain is built from TRBV7-9 and TRBJ1-5; no reliable D call. The length of the CDR3 is 13 residues. The V gene lost 8 bases and the J gene lost 4 bases, with 12 bases spanning the gap. The germline V gene has CDR1 SEHNR and CDR2 FQNEAQ (reference sequence). CDR3 coding DNA: TGTGCCAGCGGTACCAAATCGAATCAGCCCCAGCATTTT. Amino acid sequence: CASGTKSNQPQHF.

This chain joins TRBV7-6 and TRBJ1-3, with 7 bases identical to TRBD1. The V gene's germline CDR1 is SGHVS and CDR2 FNYEAQ. V lost 3 bases, J lost 1 base, and 3 bases stayed unmatched. The CDR3 consists of 15 residues. The CDR3 region has the DNA TGTGCCAGCAGCTTCGCGACAGGGTCTGGAAACACCATATATTTT. Translation: CASSFATGSGNTIYF.

The chain uses TRBV6-6 and TRBJ2-1; D not certain. Germline lookup yields CDR1 MNHNY and CDR2 SVGAGI (reference sequence). The V gene lost 7 bases and the J gene lost 8 bases, with 9 bases spanning the gap. The CDR3 has 11 residues. DNA for the CDR3: TGTGCCAGCACCACGTCTTATGAGCAGTTCTTC. This gives the protein CASTTSYEQFF.

This chain uses TRBV4-1 with TRBJ2-7; possibly TRBD2 for D (7 bases). V lost 0 bases and J lost 5, with 17 bases in between. CDR3 size: 16 residues. Germline V gives CDR1 MGHRA, CDR2 YSYEKL. The CDR3 region has the DNA TGCGCCAGCAGCCAAGATCGAGGGGGGGGCCTCGACGAGCAGTACTTC. Translation gives CASSQDRGGGLDEQYF.

This clonotype was recorded at least ten times. The chain combines TRBV7-2 with TRBJ2-7; D perhaps matches TRBD2 (6 bases). V lost 2 bases to trimming and J lost 1 base, with 9 bases between them. CDR1 and CDR2 from the germline V gene are SGHTA and FQGNSA. This CDR3 comprises 14 residues. DNA for the CDR3: TGTGCCAGCAGCTTATTGGAGGGATCCTACGAGCAGTACTTC. This translates into CASSLLEGSYEQYF.

This clonotype was picked up a small number of times. The chain uses TRBV19 and TRBJ1-5, with D unresolved. CDR1 LNHDA and CDR2 SQIVND come from the germline V gene (reference sequence). V was cut by 6 bases and J by 0 bases, with 18 bases left in between. The length of the CDR3 is 17 residues. The CDR3 reads CASSPVWEGSSNQPQHF. The CDR3 coding sequence is TGTGCCAGTAGCCCGGTCTGGGAGGGATCTAGCAATCAGCCCCAGCATTTT.

The V and J genes are TRBV7-9 and TRBJ2-6; tentative D call: TRBD1 (5 bases). The V end was cut by 4 bases, the J end by 2 bases, with 21 bases between. Germline V CDR1 and CDR2: SEHNR, FQNEAQ (reference sequence). The CDR3 loop spans 19 amino acids. Here the CDR3 DNA reads TGTGCCAGCAGCTCCCCCCGACAGCTTACCACTACTGGGGCCAACGTCCTGACTTTC. Translated, it gives CASSSPRQLTTTGANVLTF.

V gene TRBV20-1 combines with J gene TRBJ1-2; D gene unclear. The CDR3 loop spans 13 amino acids. CDR1 DFQATT and CDR2 SNEGSKA come from the germline V gene (reference sequence). With 1 base removed from V and 6 bases from J, the gap between germline ends came to 12 bases. CDR3 DNA: TGCAGTGCTAGAGTTGAACGGCTCAATGGCTACACCTTC. It is translated as CSARVERLNGYTF.

The chain joins TRBV27 to TRBJ2-7; D gene unclear. The CDR3 contains 13 residues. V was trimmed by 6 bases and J by 0 bases, leaving 9 bases between them. Germline CDR1 MNHEY, CDR2 SMNVEV (reference sequence). CDR3 sequence (DNA): TGTGCCAGCAGATCGCTTGGCTCCTACGAGCAGTACTTC. This encodes CASRSLGSYEQYF.

This chain joins TRBV7-2 and TRBJ1-1; possibly TRBD1 for D (6 bases). Germline loops: CDR1 SGHTA, CDR2 FQGNSA. Trimming cost V 4 bases and J 1 base, with 13 bases left between them. This CDR3 has 15 amino acids. The DNA for the CDR3 is TGTGCCAGCAGCTCGTCGGGACACCGGAACACTGAAGCTTTCTTT. Protein sequence: CASSSSGHRNTEAFF.

The chain couples TRBV3-1 to TRBJ2-1, with D tentatively TRBD2 (6 bases). V dropped 4 bases and J dropped 5 bases, with 12 bases sitting between them. Germline loops: CDR1 LGHDT, CDR2 YNNKEL (reference sequence). The CDR3 has 14 residues. The CDR3 reads CASSLGTPHNEQFF. CDR3 coding DNA: TGTGCCAGCAGCCTCGGGACTCCTCACAATGAGCAGTTCTTC.

V usage is TRBV3-1 and J usage is TRBJ2-1; 7 nucleotides agree with TRBD1. The germline CDR1 and CDR2 sequences are LGHDT and YNNKEL (reference sequence). CDR3 length equals 15 residues. Trimming took 3 bases from V and 6 from J; bases not matched to a gene: 8. For the CDR3, the DNA is TGTGCCAGCAGCCATAGACAGGGTGGGGGCAATGAGCAGTTCTTC. Translation gives CASSHRQGGGNEQFF.